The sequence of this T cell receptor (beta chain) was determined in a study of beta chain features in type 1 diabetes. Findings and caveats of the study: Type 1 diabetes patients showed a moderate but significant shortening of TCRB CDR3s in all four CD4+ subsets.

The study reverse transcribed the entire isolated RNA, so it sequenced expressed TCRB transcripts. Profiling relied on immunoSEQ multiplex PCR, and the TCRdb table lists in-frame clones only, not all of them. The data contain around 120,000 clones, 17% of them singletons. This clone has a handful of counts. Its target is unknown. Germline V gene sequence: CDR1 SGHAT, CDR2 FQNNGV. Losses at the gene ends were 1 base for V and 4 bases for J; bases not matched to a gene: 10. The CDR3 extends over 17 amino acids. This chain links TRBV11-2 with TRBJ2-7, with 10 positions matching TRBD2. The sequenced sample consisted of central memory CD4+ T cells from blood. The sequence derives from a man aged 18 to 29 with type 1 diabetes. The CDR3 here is CASSLVGASGSYYEQYF. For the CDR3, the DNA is TGTGCCAGCAGCTTAGTAGGGGCTAGCGGGAGTTATTACGAGCAGTACTTC.